What follows is one TCR beta chain and its context. Its matching antigen is unknown. Researchers ran the PCR with 60 Vbeta and 13 Jbeta primers. Only in-frame clones appear in the TCRdb table, and some are missing; sequencing was by immunoSEQ multiplex PCR. The sample has some 190,000 clones, over 80% seen once. This specimen comes from a study of cytomegalovirus exposure and HLA in healthy donors. Study in general: HLA-typed donors contributed 80 million to 85 million unique TCRs, which were held in an early data release. Study-level results: Most TCR sequences proved rare, with some public TCRs found in many donors. The authors listed some 160 TCR beta chains as cytomegalovirus-associated. Available immune exposure information was restricted to CMV serostatus only.

The receptor's source is a man aged 25-40 years in good health and CMV-seronegative. The sequencing sample was made of PBMCs.

Here the CDR3 reads CASSERWQYF. The CDR3 DNA reads TGTGCCAGCAGTGAACGGTGGCAGTACTTC. This chain uses TRBV2 with TRBJ2-7, with no clear D. Germline V gives CDR1 SNHLY, CDR2 FYNNEI. The germline V and J ends were trimmed by 2 bases and 9 bases, with 5 bases remaining between them. CDR3 length equals 10 residues.